The 4 T cell receptor beta chains in this list originate from one sample, sequenced in a study of CD8+CD57+ T cells in acquired aplastic anemia. Genomic DNA, the template, was used for profiling of the TCR beta VDJ and CDR3. TCRdb analysed the reads with MiXCR anew, one entry per CDR3 protein. Of about 400,000 distinct CDR3 sequences listed, under 80% are singletons. Sequencing input: sorted CD4+, CD8+, or CD8+CD57+ T cells (not recorded which) from PBMCs. These receptor sequences come from a human donor in good health, serving as a control.

This clonotype was picked up many times. V and J are TRBV7-9 and TRBJ2-5; D is possibly TRBD1 (6 bases). The CDR3 is 15 residues long. The germline gives CDR1 SEHNR, CDR2 FQNEAQ (reference sequence). V dropped 5 bases and J dropped 4 bases, with 17 bases sitting between them. CDR3 bases: TGTGCCAGCAGCCTTCTTATTAAGGGGGTAGAGACCCAGTACTTC. It translates to CASSLLIKGVETQYF.

This clonotype occurred many times. The chain employs TRBV30 and TRBJ1-1; D not resolved. CDR1 and CDR2 from the germline V gene are GTSNPN and SVGIG (reference sequence). This CDR3 is 14 amino acids long. V was shortened by 4 bases and J by 2 bases, with 14 bases between the two germline ends. The CDR3 loop is CAWMARWPNTEAFF. CDR3 DNA sequence: TGTGCCTGGATGGCACGCTGGCCTAACACTGAAGCTTTCTTT.

Note on this clonotype: A junction end diverges from the germline sequence, so it may reflect a read error. The rearrangement links TRBV19 to TRBJ1-5; 7 nucleotides line up with TRBD1. Germline lookup yields CDR1 LNHDA and CDR2 SQIVND (reference sequence). The CDR3 contains 12 residues. The CDR3 nucleotides read TGTGCCAGTAGTGATGACCGGGACAGAGCTTTTTTT. Translation gives CASSDDRDRAFF.

The V gene is TRBV7-3, the J gene TRBJ2-3; 10 bases agree with TRBD2. There are 16 residues in the CDR3. V dropped 4 bases and J dropped 6; count of bases not matched to a gene: 10. Germline CDR1 SGHTA, CDR2 FQGTGA. The CDR3 reads CASSSLSSGGADTQYF. CDR3 nucleotide sequence: TGTGCCAGCAGCTCCCTCTCGAGCGGGGGGGCGGATACGCAGTATTTT.